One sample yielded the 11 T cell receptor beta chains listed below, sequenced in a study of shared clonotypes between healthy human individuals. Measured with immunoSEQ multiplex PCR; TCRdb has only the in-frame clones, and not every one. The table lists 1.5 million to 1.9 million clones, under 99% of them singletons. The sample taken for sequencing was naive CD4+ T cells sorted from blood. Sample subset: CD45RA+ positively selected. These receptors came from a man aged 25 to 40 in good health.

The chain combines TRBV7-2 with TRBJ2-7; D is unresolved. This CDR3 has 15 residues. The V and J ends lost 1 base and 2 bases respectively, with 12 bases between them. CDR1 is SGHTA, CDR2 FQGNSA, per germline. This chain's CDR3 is CASSLESTVPYEQYF. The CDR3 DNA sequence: TGTGCCAGCAGCTTAGAATCTACGGTCCCCTACGAGCAGTACTTC.

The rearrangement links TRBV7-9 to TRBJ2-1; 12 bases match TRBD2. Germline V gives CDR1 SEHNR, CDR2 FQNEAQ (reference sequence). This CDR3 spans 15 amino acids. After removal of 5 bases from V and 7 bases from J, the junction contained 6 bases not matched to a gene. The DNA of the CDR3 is TGTGCCAGCAGCCTGACTAGCGGGAGTCTAAATGAGCAGTTCTTC. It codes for CASSLTSGSLNEQFF.

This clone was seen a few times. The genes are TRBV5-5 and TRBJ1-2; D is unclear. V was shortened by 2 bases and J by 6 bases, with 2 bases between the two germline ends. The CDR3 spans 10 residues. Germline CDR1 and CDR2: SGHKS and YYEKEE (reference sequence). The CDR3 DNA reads TGTGCCAGCAGCTTCGATGGCTACACCTTC. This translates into CASSFDGYTF. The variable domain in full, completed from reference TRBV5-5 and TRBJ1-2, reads DAGVTQSPTHLIKTRGQQVTLRCSPISGHKSVSWYQQVLGQGPQFIFQYYEKEERGRGNFPDRFSARQFPNYSSELNVNALLLGDSALYLCASSFDGYTFGSGTRLTVV.

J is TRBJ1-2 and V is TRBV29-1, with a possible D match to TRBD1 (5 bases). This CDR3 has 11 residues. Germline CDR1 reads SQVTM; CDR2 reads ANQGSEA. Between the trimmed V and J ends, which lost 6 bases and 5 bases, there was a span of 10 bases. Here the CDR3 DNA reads TGCAGCGTCCAGACAGATTATGGCTACACCTTC. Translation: CSVQTDYGYTF.

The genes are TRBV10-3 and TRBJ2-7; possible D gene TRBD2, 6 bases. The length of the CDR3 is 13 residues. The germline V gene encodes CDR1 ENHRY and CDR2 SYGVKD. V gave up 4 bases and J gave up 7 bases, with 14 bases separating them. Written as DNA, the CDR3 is TGTGCCATCAGTGGGGGGGACCGTCTGGAGCAGTACTTC. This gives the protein CAISGGDRLEQYF.

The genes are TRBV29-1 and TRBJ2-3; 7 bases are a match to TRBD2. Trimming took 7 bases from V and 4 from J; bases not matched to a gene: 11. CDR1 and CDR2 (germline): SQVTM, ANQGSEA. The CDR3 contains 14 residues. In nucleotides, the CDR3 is TGCAGCGGGCATGGAGGGAGGGGAGCAGATACGCAGTATTTT. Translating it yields CSGHGGRGADTQYF.

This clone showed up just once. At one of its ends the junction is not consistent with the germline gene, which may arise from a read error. CDR3: CSVVLAGRGLF. CDR3 DNA: TGCAGTGTTGTTTTAGCGGGAAGGGGGCTCTTC. This rearrangement joins TRBV20-1 to TRBJ2-1; maybe TRBD2 (8 bases). Germline V gene lookup returns CDR1 DFQATT and CDR2 SNEGSKA (reference sequence). CDR3 length equals 11 residues.

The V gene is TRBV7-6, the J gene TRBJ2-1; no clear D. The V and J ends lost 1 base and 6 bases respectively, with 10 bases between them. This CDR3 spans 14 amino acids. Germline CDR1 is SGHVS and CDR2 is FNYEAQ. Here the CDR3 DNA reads TGTGCCAGCAGCTTAGGGCGCCGTGGCAATGAGCAGTTCTTC. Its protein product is CASSLGRRGNEQFF.

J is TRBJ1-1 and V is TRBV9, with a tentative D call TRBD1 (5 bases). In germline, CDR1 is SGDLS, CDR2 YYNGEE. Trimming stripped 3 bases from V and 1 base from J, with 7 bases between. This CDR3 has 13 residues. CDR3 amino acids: CASSDRPNTEAFF. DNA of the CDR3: TGTGCCAGCAGCGACAGGCCGAACACTGAAGCTTTCTTT. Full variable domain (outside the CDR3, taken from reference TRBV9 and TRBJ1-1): DSGVTQTPKHLITATGQRVTLRCSPRSGDLSVYWYQQSLDQGLQFLIQYYNGEERAKGNILERFSAQQFPDLHSELNLSSLELGDSALYFCASSDRPNTEAFFGQGTRLTVV.

CDR3 in DNA: TGTGCCAGTAGTATCGTGGCCCTAAAGGGGGAGACCCAGTACTTC. Its protein product is CASSIVALKGETQYF. The chain joins TRBV19 to TRBJ2-5, with D possibly being TRBD1 (5 bases). Trimming removed 3 bases from V and 5 bases from J, with 16 bases in between. CDR3 length equals 15 residues. Germline CDR1 LNHDA, CDR2 SQIVND (reference sequence).

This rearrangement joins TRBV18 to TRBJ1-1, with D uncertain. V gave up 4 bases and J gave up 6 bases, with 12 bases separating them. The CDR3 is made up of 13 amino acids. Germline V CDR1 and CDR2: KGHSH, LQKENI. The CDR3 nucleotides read TGTGCCAGCTCACGAGGTCCGGACGCTGAAGCTTTCTTT. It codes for CASSRGPDAEAFF. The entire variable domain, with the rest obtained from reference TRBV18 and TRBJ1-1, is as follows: NAGVMQNPRHLVRRRGQEARLRCSPMKGHSHVYWYRQLPEEGLKFMVYLQKENIIDESGMPKERFSAEFPKEGPSILRIQQVVRGDSAAYFCASSRGPDAEAFFGQGTRLTVV.